A single sample is the source of the 15 T cell receptor beta chains below, sequenced in a study. TCRdb reprocessed the RT-PCR reads with MiXCR, giving one entry per CDR3 protein. The table lists about 680,000 distinct CDR3 sequences, approximately 15% of them singletons. The sequencing sample was made of memory CD4+ T cells from blood. These TCRs come from a female donor in good health, serving as a healthy control.

This clonotype has only a few counts. The chain uses TRBV7-3 and TRBJ2-3, with TRBD2 as a possible D gene (6 bases). The CDR3 length is 13 residues. V gave up 5 bases and J gave up 4 bases, with 10 bases separating them. Germline V gene data show CDR1 as SGHTA and CDR2 as FQGTGA. In nucleotides, the CDR3 is TGTGCCAGCAGCCCCGGGAGTTCAGATACGCAGTATTTT. Translated: CASSPGSSDTQYF.

In its sample, this clonotype was seen a few times. This chain joins TRBV27 and TRBJ2-1; D is undetermined. The germline gives CDR1 MNHEY, CDR2 SMNVEV (reference sequence). This CDR3 is built from 14 residues. The V and J ends lost 7 bases and 7 bases respectively, with 17 bases between them. The CDR3 protein is CASKYSAARNEQFF. CDR3 coding DNA: TGTGCCAGCAAGTATTCGGCGGCGCGAAATGAGCAGTTCTTC.

In its sample, this clonotype was seen a few times. The rearrangement links TRBV27 to TRBJ1-1; 8 positions agree with TRBD1. Germline V gives CDR1 MNHEY, CDR2 SMNVEV (reference sequence). This CDR3 spans 14 amino acids. J was trimmed by 2 bases and V by 7 bases; bases with no gene match: 6. For the CDR3, the DNA is TGTGCCAGCAAGCCAGGACAGGGCAACACTGAAGCTTTCTTT. Translating it yields CASKPGQGNTEAFF.

This clonotype appeared a few times. V is TRBV20-1 and J is TRBJ2-6; tentative D call: TRBD2 (6 bases). Trimming stripped 0 bases from V and 1 base from J, with 16 bases between. This CDR3 region has 18 residues. The germline V gene encodes CDR1 DFQATT and CDR2 SNEGSKA (reference sequence). The CDR3 sequence is CSARDPRQGGSGANVLTF. The CDR3 DNA follows: TGCAGTGCTAGAGATCCCCGGCAGGGAGGATCTGGGGCCAACGTCCTGACTTTC.

The sample holds many counts of this clonotype. The CDR3 is CSASARRAGRGHYNEQFF. The DNA of the CDR3 is TGCAGTGCTAGCGCTCGGAGGGCCGGGAGGGGACACTACAATGAGCAGTTCTTC. V gene TRBV20-1 combines with J gene TRBJ2-1, with TRBD2 matching over 8 bases. The germline V gene encodes CDR1 DFQATT and CDR2 SNEGSKA (reference sequence). J lost 3 bases, V lost 3 bases, and 16 bases had no gene match. The CDR3 is made up of 18 amino acids.

A remark on this clonotype: Being one base from a much bigger clone, this may be a read error. The chain joins TRBV5-6 to TRBJ2-3; D may be TRBD1 (6 bases). The CDR3 totals 14 residues. Per germline, CDR1 SGHDT and CDR2 YYEEEE. CDR3: CASSLQQGTGTQYF. The CDR3 coding sequence is TGTGCCAGCAGCTTACAACAGGGCACAGGTACGCAGTATTTT.

This clonotype was observed at least ten times. The chain recombines TRBV29-1 with TRBJ1-2; weak D call: TRBD1 (5 bases). There are 13 residues in the CDR3. V gave up 1 base and J gave up 7 bases, with 13 bases separating them. In germline, CDR1 is SQVTM, CDR2 ANQGSEA. DNA of the CDR3: TGCAGCGTTGAAGTGGGACGAAGGGGTGGCTACACCTTC. Its protein is CSVEVGRRGGYTF.

The chain carries TRBV7-3 and TRBJ2-1, with TRBD1 identical over 9 bases. This CDR3 contains 15 residues. The ends lost 5 bases at V and 4 bases at J; junction bases unmatched: 6. From germline, CDR1 is SGHTA and CDR2 FQGTGA. In DNA, the CDR3 is TGTGCCAGCAGCCAGGACAGGGGCGAATACAATGAGCAGTTCTTC. This translates into CASSQDRGEYNEQFF.

The genes are TRBV20-1 and TRBJ2-3; 9 positions match TRBD2. The junction had 11 bases not matched to a gene; V was cut back by 3 bases and J by 4 bases. CDR1 is DFQATT, CDR2 SNEGSKA, per germline (reference sequence). The CDR3 extends over 16 amino acids. The CDR3 loop reads CSARLFGRLAADTQYF. The CDR3 DNA sequence: TGCAGTGCTAGGCTGTTTGGGAGACTAGCGGCAGATACGCAGTATTTT.

The chain couples TRBV6-2 or TRBV6-3 to TRBJ2-3; 11 nucleotides match TRBD2. V lost 6 bases to trimming and J lost 5 bases; unmatched junction nucleotides: 7. CDR1 MNHEY and CDR2 SVGEGT come from the germline V gene. This CDR3 comprises 15 residues. This chain's CDR3 is CASRGSGGAVDTQYF. The CDR3 DNA sequence: TGTGCCAGCAGAGGTAGCGGGGGGGCGGTAGATACGCAGTATTTT.

This chain connects TRBV7-7 to TRBJ2-2; the match to TRBD1 covers 8 bases. The trim removed 4 bases at V and 1 base at J, leaving 2 bases unmatched. Germline lookup yields CDR1 SSHAT and CDR2 FNYEAQ (reference sequence). The CDR3 is made up of 15 amino acids. The CDR3 sequence is CASSSTGVNTGELFF. CDR3 bases: TGTGCCAGCAGCTCGACAGGGGTGAACACCGGGGAGCTGTTTTTT.

The chain combines TRBV20-1 with TRBJ2-2; TRBD1 agrees at 7 bases. The CDR3 has 15 residues. CDR1 is DFQATT, CDR2 SNEGSKA, per germline (reference sequence). The ends lost 5 bases at V and 5 bases at J; junction bases unmatched: 11. The chain's CDR3 is CSAPKQGFGTGELFF. CDR3 bases: TGCAGTGCTCCTAAACAGGGGTTTGGGACCGGGGAGCTGTTTTTT.

The chain recombines TRBV6-5 with TRBJ2-7; 9 nucleotides line up with TRBD2. V was clipped by 7 bases and J by 0 bases; unmatched bases: 13. The CDR3 consists of 17 residues. The germline V gene encodes CDR1 MNHEY and CDR2 SVGAGI. The CDR3 region has the DNA TGTGCCAGCATTCCGCGGGAGGGCCTAAGGAGCTCCTACGAGCAGTACTTC. It codes for CASIPREGLRSSYEQYF.

The genes are TRBV7-2 and TRBJ2-2, with TRBD1 matching 10 bases. The CDR3 is 16 residues long. The germline CDR1 and CDR2 sequences are SGHTA and FQGNSA. Trimming removed 5 bases from V and 4 bases from J; junction bases left unmatched: 7. CDR3 loop: CASSDRQGASTGELFF. The CDR3 nucleotides read TGTGCCAGCAGCGATCGACAGGGGGCGAGCACCGGGGAGCTGTTTTTT.

This clonotype occurred many times. This chain links TRBV5-1 with TRBJ2-3; no firm D call. Germline loops: CDR1 SGHRS, CDR2 YFSETQ. V gave up 0 bases and J gave up 1 base, with 12 bases separating them. This CDR3 is 16 amino acids long. The CDR3 protein is CASSLEGFSGTDTQYF. In nucleotides, the CDR3 is TGCGCCAGCAGCTTGGAGGGATTCTCCGGCACAGATACGCAGTATTTT. Variable domain in full (rest from reference TRBV5-1 and TRBJ2-3): KAGVTQTPRYLIKTRGQQVTLSCSPISGHRSVSWYQQTPGQGLQFLFEYFSETQRNKGNFPGRFSGRQFSNSRSEMNVSTLELGDSALYLCASSLEGFSGTDTQYFGPGTRLTVL.